A selection of T cell receptor beta chains follows, all from one sample in a study of OX40 agonist ivuxolimab in advanced cancers. Generated by immunoSEQ multiplex PCR, the TCRdb table keeps only in-frame clones and is missing some. The sample shows 70,000 to 95,000 clones, about 86% of them seen only once. Here the sequenced sample was CD4+ or CD8+ T cells sorted from blood, taken in a trial of the OX40 agonist ivuxolimab. The source of these receptors is an adult with an advanced solid tumor such as melanoma, head and neck, liver or kidney cancer. CDR3s include the opening cysteine and the closing phenylalanine or tryptophan. D genes are given only for firm matches. The size of a clone is reported for some rows only, either as once, few or many, or as a class for expanded clones.

CDR3aa: CASSKDRGQANSPLHF; CDR3nt: TGTGCCAGCAGCAAAGACAGGGGGCAGGCTAATTCACCCCTCCACTTT; len: 16; d_gene: TRBD1; v_gene: TRBV5-6; j_gene: TRBJ1-6; abundance: .
CDR3aa: CASSRQETQYF; CDR3nt: TGTGCCAGCTCACGACAAGAGACCCAGTACTTC; len: 11; d_gene: .; v_gene: TRBV18; j_gene: TRBJ2-5; abundance: .
CDR3aa: CASSVGPLLEEQYF; CDR3nt: TGTGCCAGCAGCGTAGGACCCCTCTTGGAGGAGCAGTACTTC; len: 14; d_gene: .; v_gene: TRBV9; j_gene: TRBJ2-7; abundance: .
CDR3aa: CASSPPYRGNTIYF; CDR3nt: TGTGCCAGCTCACCTCCTTACAGGGGAAACACCATATATTTT; len: 14; d_gene: .; v_gene: TRBV18; j_gene: TRBJ1-3; abundance: .
CDR3aa: CASSFELDMGFFEQYF; CDR3nt: TGCGCCAGCAGCTTCGAATTAGACATGGGGTTTTTTGAGCAGTACTTC; len: 16; d_gene: .; v_gene: TRBV5-1; j_gene: TRBJ2-7; abundance: .
CDR3aa: CATSRGRTSGGNYEQYF; CDR3nt: TGTGCCACCAGCAGAGGGAGGACTAGCGGGGGGAACTACGAGCAGTACTTC; len: 17; d_gene: TRBD2; v_gene: TRBV15; j_gene: TRBJ2-7; abundance: .
CDR3aa: CANRLGLAGAGGELFF; CDR3nt: TGTGCCAACCGCCTCGGACTAGCGGGAGCGGGCGGGGAGCTGTTTTTT; len: 16; d_gene: TRBD2; v_gene: TRBV2; j_gene: TRBJ2-2; abundance: .
CDR3aa: CASKLPGSGSPLHF; CDR3nt: TGTGCCAGCAAGTTACCCGGGTCGGGGTCACCCCTCCACTTT; len: 14; d_gene: .; v_gene: TRBV27; j_gene: TRBJ1-6; abundance: once
CDR3aa: CASSLAGTPSNEQFF; CDR3nt: TGTGCCAGCAGCTTAGCGGGCACTCCCTCGAATGAGCAGTTCTTC; len: 15; d_gene: .; v_gene: TRBV7-3; j_gene: TRBJ2-1; abundance: .
CDR3aa: CASSPRAGAGYTF; CDR3nt: TGCGCCAGCAGCCCCAGGGCGGGGGCTGGCTACACCTTC; len: 13; d_gene: .; v_gene: TRBV4-1; j_gene: TRBJ1-2; abundance: few
CDR3aa: CASSFGREAGRYTF; CDR3nt: TGTGCCAGCAGTTTCGGGCGGGAGGCGGGGAGGTACACCTTC; len: 14; d_gene: .; v_gene: TRBV28; j_gene: TRBJ1-2; abundance: once
CDR3aa: CASSPLPGRAEAFF; CDR3nt: TGTGCCAGCAGCCCACTTCCCGGGAGGGCTGAAGCTTTCTTT; len: 14; d_gene: .; v_gene: TRBV9; j_gene: TRBJ1-1; abundance: once
CDR3aa: CASSLDRVTEAFF; CDR3nt: TGTGCCAGCTCATTGGACAGGGTCACTGAAGCTTTCTTT; len: 13; d_gene: TRBD1; v_gene: TRBV18; j_gene: TRBJ1-1; abundance: .
CDR3aa: CASSVRDRVGYEQYF; CDR3nt: TGTGCCAGCAGTGTCCGGGACAGGGTCGGCTACGAGCAGTACTTC; len: 15; d_gene: TRBD1; v_gene: TRBV6-1; j_gene: TRBJ2-7; abundance: .
CDR3aa: CASSQGQPGAGETQYF; CDR3nt: TGCGCCAGCAGCCAAGGACAACCGGGAGCGGGGGAGACCCAGTACTTC; len: 16; d_gene: TRBD2; v_gene: TRBV4-3; j_gene: TRBJ2-5; abundance: .
CDR3aa: CASSLPGSGNQPQHF; CDR3nt: TGTGCCAGCAGTTTACCAGGGTCGGGCAATCAGCCCCAGCATTTT; len: 15; d_gene: .; v_gene: TRBV28; j_gene: TRBJ1-5; abundance: .
CDR3aa: CASGGAGGVPGVPGNTIYF; CDR3nt: TGTGCCAGCGGAGGGGCAGGGGGTGTCCCAGGAGTTCCTGGAAACACCATATATTTT; len: 19; d_gene: TRBD1; v_gene: TRBV28; j_gene: TRBJ1-3; abundance: .
CDR3aa: CASIRDRGIGYTF; CDR3nt: TGTGCCAGCATCCGGGACAGGGGAATCGGCTACACCTTC; len: 13; d_gene: TRBD1; v_gene: TRBV5-5; j_gene: TRBJ1-2; abundance: .
CDR3aa: CASSKGGGSLWDEQYF; CDR3nt: TGTGCCAGCAGCAAAGGGGGGGGGAGCCTTTGGGATGAGCAGTACTTC; len: 16; d_gene: .; v_gene: TRBV21-1; j_gene: TRBJ2-7; abundance: .
CDR3aa: CASSQGGGTQYF; CDR3nt: TGCGCCAGCAGCCAAGGGGGAGGGACCCAGTACTTC; len: 12; d_gene: .; v_gene: TRBV4-3; j_gene: TRBJ2-5; abundance: .
CDR3aa: CASSTPRRTLDSNQPQHF; CDR3nt: TGTGCCAGCAGTACCCCCCGTAGGACATTGGATAGCAATCAGCCCCAGCATTTT; len: 18; d_gene: .; v_gene: TRBV28; j_gene: TRBJ1-5; abundance: .
CDR3aa: CASSSFGTGELFF; CDR3nt: TGTGCCAGCAGTTCATTCGGCACCGGGGAGCTGTTTTTT; len: 13; d_gene: .; v_gene: TRBV6-5; j_gene: TRBJ2-2; abundance: once
CDR3aa: CASSEALAGGTDTQYF; CDR3nt: TGCGCCAGCAGTGAGGCTCTAGCGGGAGGCACAGATACGCAGTATTTT; len: 16; d_gene: TRBD2; v_gene: TRBV10-1; j_gene: TRBJ2-3; abundance: .
CDR3aa: CASRFISSGANVLTF; CDR3nt: TGTGCCAGCAGATTCATCAGCTCTGGGGCCAACGTCCTGACTTTC; len: 15; d_gene: .; v_gene: TRBV2; j_gene: TRBJ2-6; abundance: .
CDR3aa: CASSSRHGGGTQYF; CDR3nt: TGTGCCAGCAGCTCACGCCATGGGGGGGGGACCCAGTACTTC; len: 14; d_gene: TRBD2; v_gene: TRBV9; j_gene: TRBJ2-5; abundance: .
CDR3aa: CASGLGGGGGRETQYF; CDR3nt: TGTGCTAGTGGTTTGGGAGGCGGTGGGGGCCGAGAGACCCAGTACTTC; len: 16; d_gene: .; v_gene: TRBV12-5; j_gene: TRBJ2-5; abundance: .
CDR3aa: CASSLFLTDSVEKLFF; CDR3nt: TGTGCCAGCAGTTTATTTCTTACGGACAGCGTTGAAAAACTGTTTTTT; len: 16; d_gene: .; v_gene: TRBV27; j_gene: TRBJ1-4; abundance: once
CDR3aa: CASSLVGGGNSPLHF; CDR3nt: TGTGCCAGCAGCTTGGTTGGGGGAGGTAATTCACCCCTCCACTTT; len: 15; d_gene: .; v_gene: TRBV5-6; j_gene: TRBJ1-6; abundance: .
CDR3aa: CASSLRDRLLSGNTIYF; CDR3nt: TGTGCCAGCAGCTTAAGGGACAGATTGCTCTCTGGAAACACCATATATTTT; len: 17; d_gene: TRBD1; v_gene: TRBV7-8; j_gene: TRBJ1-3; abundance: .
CDR3aa: CATSRTGKSYEQYF; CDR3nt: TGTGCCACCAGCAGGACAGGGAAATCCTACGAGCAGTACTTC; len: 14; d_gene: TRBD1; v_gene: TRBV15; j_gene: TRBJ2-7; abundance: .
CDR3aa: CASSLGTGGFEAFF; CDR3nt: TGTGCCAGCAGCCTTGGGACAGGGGGTTTTGAAGCTTTCTTT; len: 14; d_gene: TRBD1; v_gene: TRBV7-2; j_gene: TRBJ1-1; abundance: once
CDR3aa: CASSLGSGGTPYEQYF; CDR3nt: TGTGCCAGCAGCTTAGGATCGGGGGGGACCCCCTACGAGCAGTACTTC; len: 16; d_gene: TRBD2; v_gene: TRBV7-2; j_gene: TRBJ2-7; abundance: .
CDR3aa: CASSLVDSGFGGEQFF; CDR3nt: TGTGCCAGCAGCTTAGTCGACAGTGGGTTTGGCGGTGAGCAGTTCTTC; len: 16; d_gene: .; v_gene: TRBV7-8; j_gene: TRBJ2-1; abundance: .
CDR3aa: CASSPPTGISTDTQYF; CDR3nt: TGTGCCAGCAGTCCGCCGACAGGGATTAGCACAGATACGCAGTATTTT; len: 16; d_gene: TRBD1; v_gene: TRBV28; j_gene: TRBJ2-3; abundance: .